Given below is one T cell receptor beta chain in context. This clonotype was seen more than once but under ten times. Its target antigen remains unknown. Qualities for individual bases were not recorded, and no much larger clone is one base off. Libraries were prepared through RACE. Data came from a NextSeq 500. During library preparation, unique molecular identifiers were attached to individual cDNA molecules so that TCRs could be counted in a quantitative, reproducible way. For every blood RNA sample, sequencing covered both the TCR alpha and TCR beta chains. Processing in the source paper ran as follows. A median of roughly 98,000 TCRs per sample was observed, with a range of roughly 20,000 to 700,000. The Decombinator software suite was used to annotate the V, J and CDR3 of the TCR reads. Every sample was subsampled to the same number of TCRs (28,000) for the PS versus PT1 abundance plots. TCRs were defined as expanded if absent before sensitization and observed at least eight times at the 2-week time point. TCRdb redid the processing of the public reads, applying fastp at Q25 and MiXCR, and retained in-frame beta chains. Under each unique CDR3 protein, matching rows form one entry showing the most common genes and DNA. These V and J calls rely on TCRdb rather than the paper's analysis. The sample contains 190,000 or so distinct CDR3 sequences, under 30% of them found a single time. The ten largest clones capture 2% to 2.5% of the sample.

The CDR1 and CDR2 encoded by the germline V gene are MNHNS and SASEGT. The CDR3 goes from the cysteine to the phenylalanine over 18 residues. This entry keeps only the CDR3 DNA: 54 bases, framed from base 1. V was cut back by 5 bases and J by 0 bases, leaving a gap of 20 bases between them. The data stem from a study of human T cells and chemical hapten exposure (dated by TCRdb to about 2021). Regarding the research as a whole: For sensitization, 2% DPC in acetone was applied to a 2 cm by 2 cm area of upper inner arm skin. This study followed changes in the peripheral blood TCR repertoire in vivo during primary and secondary sensitization of alopecia patients to the hapten diphenylcyclopropenone (DPC). Patients additionally received weekly therapeutic DPC doses to the scalp throughout the approximately 24-week study period. Libraries were pooled for sequencing, and per-sample TCR yields varied mainly because of small differences in library volumes within the pool. The mostly female patient cohort included alopecia areata with under or over 50% scalp involvement, alopecia totalis and alopecia universalis. Blood for TCR sequencing was provided by twenty-nine alopecia patients at one to four time points (pre-sensitization, 2, 6 and 24 weeks). Blood samples were taken from patients before sensitization (week 0) and at 2, 6 and about 24 weeks after DPC sensitization. Patch tests used Finn chambers with 0.01% DPC on the upper back, scored after 6 days by International Contact Dermatitis Research Group standards.

What the study reported, not specific to this receptor: Repeated subsampling changed both the strength of the expansion versus patch-test correlation and the threshold at which the correlation became significant. Expanded TCRs formed significantly more large CDR3 similarity clusters than pre-sensitization or healthy control sets, consistent with antigen-driven responses. All patients had alopecia, a presumed autoimmune disease, so their immune response might differ from that of healthy individuals. A positive correlation was found between the number of PT1 expanded TCRs and patch test score, with significance reached at thresholds 8, 16 and 32 but not 4. DPC sensitization did not change how many TCRs were above 1 in 1000 frequency, and no evidence was found of alterations in global repertoire structure.

Explained via the paper, the time point label denotes: patch test 3, about 24 weeks after DPC sensitization. The treatment or condition tag for this specimen amounts to: therapeutic diphenylcyclopropenone sensitization with weekly scalp DPC. At every patch-test visit, the blood draw took place before the patch test was put on. To be eligible, patients had to be aged 18 to 70, diagnosed with alopecia and judged suitable for DPC therapy, while pregnant patients were excluded. Total RNA was extracted from unfractionated whole blood collected in Tempus Blood RNA tubes. The clonotype comes from a woman aged 40 to 55 with alopecia areata. Some clones in this sample may be carry-over from other donors' samples. This sample comprised whole blood, obtained in connection with sensitization to the hapten diphenylcyclopropenone (DPC). This chain is built from TRBV6-1 and TRBJ1-5, with TRBD1 tentatively as D gene (5 bases match). CDR3 region: CASSWGPHSRYSNQPQHF. The DNA sequence reads TGTGCCAGCAGTTGGGGCCCACACAGCCGCTATAGCAATCAGCCCCAGCATTTT.